This T cell receptor beta chain was obtained from a study of PD-1 blockade in classical Hodgkin lymphoma. Study findings and constraints: Before treatment, TCR diversity in newly diagnosed patients was reportedly lower than in healthy donors.

The CDR3 extends over 14 amino acids. Trimming took 5 bases from V and 4 from J; bases not matched to a gene: 6. Germline V gene sequence: CDR1 SGHRS, CDR2 YFSETQ. Assay: immunoSEQ multiplex PCR; the TCRdb copy retains only in-frame clones and omits some. The sample includes 66,000 or so clones, over 70% of them seen just once. Relapse after autologous stem cell transplantation occurred in every patient, and brentuximab vedotin exposure varied. Comment on this clone: Its matching antigen is unknown.

The material was peripheral blood mononuclear cells (PBMCs), obtained before the second cycle of nivolumab. This clonotype was sampled from a human donor with classical Hodgkin lymphoma. The rearrangement joins TRBV5-1 to TRBJ1-1; TRBD1 matches at 9 bases. CDR3 region: CASSQGQGGTEAFF. The CDR3 DNA is TGCGCCAGCAGTCAGGGACAGGGTGGCACTGAAGCTTTCTTT. Full variable domain (missing parts from reference TRBV5-1 and TRBJ1-1): KAGVTQTPRYLIKTRGQQVTLSCSPISGHRSVSWYQQTPGQGLQFLFEYFSETQRNKGNFPGRFSGRQFSNSRSEMNVSTLELGDSALYLCASSQGQGGTEAFFGQGTRLTVV.